The 21 T cell receptor beta chains presented below share a single source sample, sequenced in a study of T cells of healthy individuals. TCRdb reanalysed the 5' RACE reads using MiXCR and keeps one entry per CDR3 protein. The sample has about 82,000 distinct CDR3 sequences; around 5.1% are singletons. The receptors derive from a female donor in good health.

This clonotype showed up just a few times. The V call is TRBV12-3 or TRBV12-4, the J call TRBJ2-1; D might be TRBD1 or TRBD2, each matching 5 bases. Between the trimmed V and J ends, which lost 3 bases and 1 base, there was a span of 19 bases. The CDR3 spans 18 residues. This chain's CDR3 is CASSFRGVMTRSYNEQFF. The CDR3 nucleotides are TGTGCCAGCAGTTTTCGAGGGGTAATGACGAGATCCTACAATGAGCAGTTCTTC.

This clonotype was found many times. The chain carries TRBV29-1 and TRBJ2-1, with TRBD2 matching over 11 bases. The germline V gene has CDR1 SQVTM and CDR2 ANQGSEA. This CDR3 spans 16 amino acids. After removal of 1 base from V and 5 bases from J, the junction contained 7 bases not matched to a gene. CDR3 nucleotide sequence: TGCAGCGTTGAAGGGGTAGCGGGAGGGTCGGACAATGAGCAGTTCTTC. It encodes CSVEGVAGGSDNEQFF.

The table lists this clonotype with a few counts. This chain joins TRBV12-3 or TRBV12-4 and TRBJ2-4; D perhaps matches TRBD1 (6 bases). This CDR3 spans 16 amino acids. The V end lost 4 bases, the J end lost 0 bases, and 13 bases lay between the germline ends. CDR3 bases: TGTGCCAGCAGTTCGGACAGAAACCTAGCCAAAAACATTCAGTACTTC. This sequence encodes CASSSDRNLAKNIQYF.

This clonotype has a count of ten or more. The rearrangement links TRBV4-3 to TRBJ1-4; D is unresolved. Germline V lookup: CDR1 LGHNA, CDR2 YSLEER. The V gene lost 1 base and the J gene lost 7 bases, with 22 bases spanning the gap. The CDR3 totals 18 residues. The CDR3 coding sequence is TGCGCCAGCAGCCAAGTTGTTAGTCCCGGGCCCTTGCGTGAAAAACTGTTTTTT. Translation gives CASSQVVSPGPLREKLFF.

The CDR3: CASSQEAGPGLAKNIQYF. The CDR3 DNA is TGCGCCAGCAGCCAAGAGGCGGGGCCAGGGCTAGCCAAAAACATTCAGTACTTC. This sequence joins TRBV4-1 and TRBJ2-4; a possible D gene is TRBD2 (6 bases). Germline CDR1 MGHRA, CDR2 YSYEKL. The CDR3 spans 18 residues. Trimming stripped 0 bases from V and 0 bases from J, with 15 bases between.

CDR3 in DNA: TGTGCCAGCAACAAAGCCAGGGACAGGGGTACGAACACCGGGGAGCTGTTTTTT. Protein product: CASNKARDRGTNTGELFF. This rearrangement joins TRBV13 to TRBJ2-2; 10 bases align to TRBD1. CDR3 length equals 18 residues. In germline, CDR1 is PRHDT, CDR2 FYEKMQ (reference sequence). V lost 7 bases, J lost 0 bases, and 11 bases stayed unmatched. Full variable domain (missing parts from reference TRBV13 and TRBJ2-2): AAGVIQSPRHLIKEKRETATLKCYPIPRHDTVYWYQQGPGQDPQFLISFYEKMQSDKGSIPDRFSAQQFSDYHSELNMSSLELGDSALYFCASNKARDRGTNTGELFFGEGSRLTVL.

This clonotype was counted a few times. J is TRBJ1-1 and V is TRBV18; D gene ambiguous. Trimming removed 1 base at V and 1 base at J, with 10 bases between. The CDR3 sequence is 15 residues long. From germline, CDR1 is KGHSH and CDR2 LQKENI. CDR3 nucleotides: TGTGCCAGCTCACCACGAGACGCTCGGAACACTGAAGCTTTCTTT. Translation: CASSPRDARNTEAFF.

This clonotype was observed many times. The genes are TRBV7-2 and TRBJ2-2; 8 bases are a match to TRBD2. This CDR3 region has 17 residues. V was pared by 5 bases and J by 1 base, with 9 bases of the junction left unmatched. Germline CDR1 SGHTA, CDR2 FQGNSA. The CDR3, as DNA: TGTGCCAGCAGCCTGGGGCTAGCGGGTTTGAACACCGGGGAGCTGTTTTTT. Protein: CASSLGLAGLNTGELFF.

In its sample, this clonotype was seen many times. The rearrangement joins TRBV12-3 or TRBV12-4 to TRBJ2-5; D is ambiguous. The CDR3 is made up of 13 amino acids. Trimming cost V 3 bases and J 7 bases, with 12 bases left between them. The CDR3 sequence: CASSFRLVGTQYF. The CDR3 DNA reads as TGTGCCAGCAGTTTTCGACTTGTCGGGACCCAGTACTTC.

In its sample, this clonotype was seen a few times. The gene calls are TRBV7-9 and TRBJ1-1, with unresolved D. V lost 5 bases, J lost 5 bases, and 15 bases lay in between. Germline loops: CDR1 SEHNR, CDR2 FQNEAQ (reference sequence). The CDR3 covers 14 residues. CDR3 bases: TGTGCCAGCAGCCTTACGGGTGGGAAAACTGAAGCTTTCTTT. Translated: CASSLTGGKTEAFF.

The chain carries TRBV6-2 or TRBV6-3 and TRBJ2-7; 11 nucleotides agree with TRBD2. Germline-derived CDR1 and CDR2 are MNHEY and SVGEGT. The CDR3 totals 16 residues. With 6 bases clipped from V and 3 bases from J, the junction kept 10 bases outside the gene matches. The CDR3 protein is CASSYPGTSGLYEQYF. CDR3 nucleotide sequence: TGTGCCAGCAGCTACCCCGGGACTAGCGGCCTCTACGAGCAGTACTTC.

The chain is built from TRBV5-1 and TRBJ2-1; possibly TRBD2 for D (5 bases). CDR1 is SGHRS and CDR2 is YFSETQ in the germline V gene. The CDR3 length is 13 residues. V lost 0 bases and J 12 bases, leaving 13 bases between the germline ends. DNA for the CDR3: TGCGCCAGCAGCTTGGCCGCTGAGGGTTTGCAGTTCTTC. Protein product: CASSLAAEGLQFF.

Many counts were recorded for this clonotype. J is TRBJ2-7 and V is TRBV6-1; D is unclear. CDR3 length: 11 amino acids. Between the trimmed V and J ends, which lost 6 bases and 3 bases, there was a span of 6 bases. Germline loops: CDR1 MNHNS, CDR2 SASEGT. CDR3 protein: CASREIYEQYF. CDR3 sequence (DNA): TGTGCCAGCAGAGAGATCTACGAGCAGTACTTC.

This clonotype has ten or more counts. This chain links TRBV7-2 with TRBJ2-3; D might be TRBD2 (6 bases). The V end lost 5 bases, the J end lost 2 bases, and 17 bases lay between the germline ends. This CDR3 has 16 amino acids. Germline V lookup: CDR1 SGHTA, CDR2 FQGNSA. The DNA for the CDR3 is TGTGCCAGCAGCCCAAGGGCTCGGACTACCACAGATACGCAGTATTTT. Translating gives CASSPRARTTTDTQYF.

This clonotype was detected ten times or more. Germline is not matched at one junction end, which may reflect a read error. V and J are TRBV13 and TRBJ1-1; 8 bases line up with TRBD1. The germline V gene has CDR1 PRHDT and CDR2 FYEKMQ (reference sequence). This CDR3 is 15 amino acids long. CDR3 nucleotide sequence: TGTGCCAGCAGCTTCCCCGACAGGGGTGGACGCCGCCTAAAATTT. This encodes CASSFPDRGGRRLKF. Looking up the rest from reference TRBV13 and TRBJ1-1 gives the full variable domain: AAGVIQSPRHLIKEKRETATLKCYPIPRHDTVYWYQQGPGQDPQFLISFYEKMQSDKGSIPDRFSAQQFSDYHSELNMSSLELGDSALYFCASSFPDRGGRRLKFGQGTRLTVV.

This chain joins TRBV5-4 and TRBJ2-7, with 8 bases identical to TRBD2. Unmatched junction bases numbered 4, after V lost 4 bases and J lost 4 bases. CDR3 length: 13 residues. The germline CDR1 and CDR2 sequences are SGHNT and YYREEE (reference sequence). The DNA for the CDR3 is TGTGCCAGCAGCCCCGGGACTAGGTACGAGCAGTACTTC. Translated, it gives CASSPGTRYEQYF.

This clonotype was found many times. V and J are TRBV7-2 and TRBJ2-7; D possibly corresponds to TRBD2 (6 bases). This CDR3 has 15 residues. V shed 5 bases and J shed 0 bases, with 14 bases lying between them. CDR1 and CDR2 from the germline V gene are SGHTA and FQGNSA. CDR3 amino acids: CASSPSRGSSYEQYF. CDR3 DNA sequence: TGTGCCAGCAGCCCTTCCCGGGGGAGCTCCTACGAGCAGTACTTC.

This clonotype was counted many times. The chain employs TRBV10-3 and TRBJ2-1; 9 bases are a match to TRBD1. The CDR3 runs to 15 residues. Trimming removed 5 bases from V and 7 bases from J; junction bases left unmatched: 9. The germline gives CDR1 ENHRY, CDR2 SYGVKD. Written as DNA, the CDR3 is TGTGCCATCAGTAATTCCGGGACAGGGAGTAATGAGCAGTTCTTC. Its protein is CAISNSGTGSNEQFF.

This clonotype was counted at least ten times. V gene TRBV2 combines with J gene TRBJ2-3; 8 nucleotides agree with TRBD1. V lost 6 bases to trimming and J lost 8 bases; unmatched junction nucleotides: 4. CDR1 is SNHLY, CDR2 FYNNEI, per germline. This CDR3 comprises 12 residues. CDR3 nucleotides: TGTGCCAGCAGCTTACAGGGGGTTACGCAGTATTTT. Protein product: CASSLQGVTQYF.

In its sample, this clonotype was seen many times. The chain combines TRBV7-9 with TRBJ2-2; D is unclear. The CDR3 totals 16 residues. V lost 3 bases and J 4 bases, leaving 15 bases between the germline ends. The germline V gene has CDR1 SEHNR and CDR2 FQNEAQ (reference sequence). This CDR3 reads CASSFHLGVGTGELFF. The DNA for the CDR3 is TGTGCCAGCAGCTTTCACCTAGGTGTTGGCACCGGGGAGCTGTTTTTT.

The table lists this clonotype with a few counts. The V call is TRBV25-1, the J call TRBJ1-1; no clear D gene. V was clipped by 3 bases and J by 10 bases, with 12 bases between them. In germline, CDR1 is MGHDK, CDR2 SYGVNS. The length of the CDR3 is 12 residues. The CDR3 region is CASSESMGSAFF. CDR3 coding DNA: TGTGCCAGCAGTGAGTCCATGGGTTCAGCTTTCTTT.